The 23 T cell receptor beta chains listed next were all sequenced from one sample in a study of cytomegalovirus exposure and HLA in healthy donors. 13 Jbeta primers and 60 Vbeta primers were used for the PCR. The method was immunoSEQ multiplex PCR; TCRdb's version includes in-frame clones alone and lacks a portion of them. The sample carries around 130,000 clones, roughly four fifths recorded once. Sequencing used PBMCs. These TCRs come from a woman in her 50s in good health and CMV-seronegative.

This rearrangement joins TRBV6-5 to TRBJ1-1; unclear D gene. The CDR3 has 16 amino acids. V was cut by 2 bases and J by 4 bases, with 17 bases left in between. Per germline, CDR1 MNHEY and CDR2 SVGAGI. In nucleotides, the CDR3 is TGTGCCAGCAGTTACGTGCAAATTCTAGGGAGCACTGAAGCTTTCTTT. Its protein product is CASSYVQILGSTEAFF.

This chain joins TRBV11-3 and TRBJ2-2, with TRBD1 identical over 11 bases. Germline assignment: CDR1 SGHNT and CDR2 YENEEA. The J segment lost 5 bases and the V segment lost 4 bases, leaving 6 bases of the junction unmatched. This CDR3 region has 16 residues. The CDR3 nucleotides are TGTGCCAGCAGCTCGGACAGGGGGCTCGGAACCGGGGAGCTGTTTTTT. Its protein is CASSSDRGLGTGELFF.

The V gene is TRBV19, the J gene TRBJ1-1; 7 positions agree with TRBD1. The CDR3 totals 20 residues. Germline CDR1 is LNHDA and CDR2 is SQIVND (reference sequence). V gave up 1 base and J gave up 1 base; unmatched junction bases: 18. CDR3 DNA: TGTGCCAGTAGTATAGTCCCCCTTCGGGGACAGAGGGTAGCGAACACTGAAGCTTTCTTT. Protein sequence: CASSIVPLRGQRVANTEAFF.

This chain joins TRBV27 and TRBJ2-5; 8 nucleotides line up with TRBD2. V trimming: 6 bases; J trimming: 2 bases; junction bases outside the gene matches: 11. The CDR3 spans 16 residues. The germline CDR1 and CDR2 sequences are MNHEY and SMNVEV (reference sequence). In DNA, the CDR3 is TGTGCCAGCAGCCCCTCAGCGGGAGTGCGTCAAGAGACCCAGTACTTC. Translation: CASSPSAGVRQETQYF.

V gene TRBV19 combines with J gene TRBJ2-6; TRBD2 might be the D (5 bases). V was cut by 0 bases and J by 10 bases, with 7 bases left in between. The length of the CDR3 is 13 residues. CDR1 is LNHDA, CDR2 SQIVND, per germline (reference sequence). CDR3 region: CASSIEGVNVLTF. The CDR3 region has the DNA TGTGCCAGTAGTATAGAGGGAGTAAACGTCCTGACTTTC.

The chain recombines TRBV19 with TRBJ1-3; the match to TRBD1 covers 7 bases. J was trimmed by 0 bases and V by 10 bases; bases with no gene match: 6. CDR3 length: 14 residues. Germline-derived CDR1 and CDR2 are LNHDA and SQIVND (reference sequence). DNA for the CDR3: TGTGCCACCGCTTCAGGGGGCTCTGGAAACACCATATATTTT. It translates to CATASGGSGNTIYF.

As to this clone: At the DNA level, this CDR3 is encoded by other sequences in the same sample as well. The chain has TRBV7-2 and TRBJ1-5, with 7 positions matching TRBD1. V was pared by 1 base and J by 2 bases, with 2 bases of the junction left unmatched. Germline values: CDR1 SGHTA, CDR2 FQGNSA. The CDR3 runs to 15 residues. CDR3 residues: CASSLVRGGNQPQHF. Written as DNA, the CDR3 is TGTGCCAGCAGCTTAGTCAGGGGGGGCAATCAGCCCCAGCATTTT.

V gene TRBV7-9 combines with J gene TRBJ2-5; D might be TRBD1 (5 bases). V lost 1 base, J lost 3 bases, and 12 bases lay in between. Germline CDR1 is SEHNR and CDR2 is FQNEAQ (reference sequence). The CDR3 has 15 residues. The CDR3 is CASSLEKGSKETQYF. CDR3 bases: TGTGCCAGCAGCTTAGAGAAGGGGTCCAAAGAGACCCAGTACTTC.

CDR3 nucleotides: TGCGCCAGCAACCGACTAGCGGGAGGAACAGATACGCAGTATTTT. Protein product: CASNRLAGGTDTQYF. V usage is TRBV5-1 and J usage is TRBJ2-3, with TRBD2 matching 13 bases. Germline V gene lookup returns CDR1 SGHRS and CDR2 YFSETQ. Trimming cost V 6 bases and J 3 bases; bases outside gene matches: 4. This CDR3 is built from 15 residues.

The CDR3 is CAISESQTGGTEAFF. CDR3 nucleotides: TGTGCCATCAGTGAGTCCCAGACAGGGGGGACTGAAGCTTTCTTT. The rearrangement joins TRBV10-3 to TRBJ1-1; 9 nucleotides align to TRBD1. The CDR3 consists of 15 residues. From germline, CDR1 is ENHRY and CDR2 SYGVKD. V lost 0 bases to trimming and J lost 5 bases; unmatched junction nucleotides: 4.

CDR3 sequence: CASSYLRGRDEQFF. CDR3 sequence (DNA): TGTGCCAGCAGCTACCTCCGCGGGAGGGATGAGCAGTTCTTC. The chain links TRBV2 to TRBJ2-1; 9 bases line up with TRBD2. This CDR3 spans 14 amino acids. The germline V gene encodes CDR1 SNHLY and CDR2 FYNNEI. Unmatched junction bases numbered 8, after V lost 6 bases and J lost 8 bases.

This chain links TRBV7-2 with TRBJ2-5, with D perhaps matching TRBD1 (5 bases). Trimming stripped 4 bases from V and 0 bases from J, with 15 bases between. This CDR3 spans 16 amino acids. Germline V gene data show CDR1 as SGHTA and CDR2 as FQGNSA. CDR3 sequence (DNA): TGTGCCAGCAGCTCGCTCCTACAGGCCTACCAAGAGACCCAGTACTTC. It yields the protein CASSSLLQAYQETQYF.

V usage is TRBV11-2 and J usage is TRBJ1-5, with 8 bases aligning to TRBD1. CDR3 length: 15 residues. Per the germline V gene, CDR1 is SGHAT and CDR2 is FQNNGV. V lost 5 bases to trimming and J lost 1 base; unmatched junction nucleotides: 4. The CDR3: CASSVDRASNQPQHF. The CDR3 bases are TGTGCCAGCAGCGTGGACAGGGCAAGCAATCAGCCCCAGCATTTT.

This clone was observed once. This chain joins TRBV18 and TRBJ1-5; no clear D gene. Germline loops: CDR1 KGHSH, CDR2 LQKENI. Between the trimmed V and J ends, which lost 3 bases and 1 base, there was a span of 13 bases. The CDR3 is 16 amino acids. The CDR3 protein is CASSPFHAESNQPQHF. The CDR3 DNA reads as TGTGCCAGCTCACCTTTCCACGCGGAAAGCAATCAGCCCCAGCATTTT. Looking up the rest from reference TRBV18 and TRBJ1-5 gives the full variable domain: NAGVMQNPRHLVRRRGQEARLRCSPMKGHSHVYWYRQLPEEGLKFMVYLQKENIIDESGMPKERFSAEFPKEGPSILRIQQVVRGDSAAYFCASSPFHAESNQPQHFGDGTRLSIL.

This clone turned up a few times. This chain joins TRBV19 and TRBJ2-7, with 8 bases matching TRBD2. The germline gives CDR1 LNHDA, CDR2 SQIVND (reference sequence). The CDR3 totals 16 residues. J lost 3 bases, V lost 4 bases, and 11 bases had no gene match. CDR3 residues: CASSNSGSPLLYEQYF. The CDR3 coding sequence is TGTGCCAGTAGTAACAGCGGGAGTCCTCTCCTCTACGAGCAGTACTTC. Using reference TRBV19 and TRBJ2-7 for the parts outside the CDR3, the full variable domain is DGGITQSPKYLFRKEGQNVTLSCEQNLNHDAMYWYRQDPGQGLRLIYYSQIVNDFQKGDIAEGYSVSREKKESFPLTVTSAQKNPTAFYLCASSNSGSPLLYEQYFGPGTRLTVT.

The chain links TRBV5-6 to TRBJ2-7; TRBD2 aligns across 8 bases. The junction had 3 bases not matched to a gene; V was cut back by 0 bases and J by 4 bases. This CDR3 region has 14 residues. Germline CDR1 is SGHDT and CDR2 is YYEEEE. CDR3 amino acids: CASSLAGGGYEQYF. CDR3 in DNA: TGTGCCAGCAGCTTGGCGGGAGGGGGATACGAGCAGTACTTC.

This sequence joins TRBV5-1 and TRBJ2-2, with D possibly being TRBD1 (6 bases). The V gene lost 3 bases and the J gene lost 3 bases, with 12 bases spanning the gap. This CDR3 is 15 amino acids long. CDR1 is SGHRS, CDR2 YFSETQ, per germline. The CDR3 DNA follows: TGCGCCAGCAGCTGGACACAGGGTGACACCGGGGAGCTGTTTTTT. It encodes CASSWTQGDTGELFF.

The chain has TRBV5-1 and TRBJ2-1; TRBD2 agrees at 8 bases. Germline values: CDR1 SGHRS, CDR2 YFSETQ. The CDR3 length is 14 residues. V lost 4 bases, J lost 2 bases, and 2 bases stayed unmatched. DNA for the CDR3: TGCGCCAGCAGCCCGGGACTAGCCTACAATGAGCAGTTCTTC. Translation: CASSPGLAYNEQFF.

The CDR3 region has the DNA TGTGCCAGCAGCCCCTCCAGCGGGAGGAACGGCTACGAGCAGTACGTC. The encoded protein is CASSPSSGRNGYEQYV. The chain uses TRBV7-2 and TRBJ2-7; 9 positions agree with TRBD2. Looked up from germline, CDR1 is SGHTA and CDR2 is FQGNSA. The CDR3 consists of 16 residues. The trim removed 5 bases at V and 3 bases at J, leaving 11 bases unmatched.

As DNA, the CDR3 is TGTGCCAGCAGTCCAACCCTTGGACTAGCGGGAATCGCCAACGTCCTGACTTTC. This codes for CASSPTLGLAGIANVLTF. This sequence joins TRBV27 and TRBJ2-6, with TRBD2 matching over 12 bases. CDR3 length: 18 amino acids. Trimming at V came to 5 bases and at J to 7 bases, leaving 12 bases not matched to a gene. Germline V gene lookup returns CDR1 MNHEY and CDR2 SMNVEV (reference sequence).

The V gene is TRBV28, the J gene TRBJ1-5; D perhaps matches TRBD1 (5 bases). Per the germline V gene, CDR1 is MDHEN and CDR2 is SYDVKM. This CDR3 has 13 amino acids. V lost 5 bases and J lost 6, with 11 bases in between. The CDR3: CASSLGGVQPQHF. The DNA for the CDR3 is TGTGCCAGCAGTCTCGGGGGGGTTCAGCCCCAGCATTTT.

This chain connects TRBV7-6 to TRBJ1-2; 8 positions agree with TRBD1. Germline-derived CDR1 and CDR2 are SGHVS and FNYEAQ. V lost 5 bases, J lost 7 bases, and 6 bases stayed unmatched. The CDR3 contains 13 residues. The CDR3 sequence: CASSLDRGGGYTF. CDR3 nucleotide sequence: TGTGCCAGCAGCCTCGACAGGGGAGGTGGCTACACCTTC. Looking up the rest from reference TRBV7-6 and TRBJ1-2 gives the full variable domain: GAGVSQSPRYKVTKRGQDVALRCDPISGHVSLYWYRQALGQGPEFLTYFNYEAQQDKSGLPNDRFSAERPEGSISTLTIQRTEQRDSAMYRCASSLDRGGGYTFGSGTRLTVV.

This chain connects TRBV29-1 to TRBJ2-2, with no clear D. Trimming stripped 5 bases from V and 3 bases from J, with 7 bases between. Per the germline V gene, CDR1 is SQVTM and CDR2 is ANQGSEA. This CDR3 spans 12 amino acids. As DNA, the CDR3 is TGCAGCGTTTTTGAGGACACCGGGGAGCTGTTTTTT. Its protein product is CSVFEDTGELFF.